These 24 T cell receptor beta chains originate from one sample sequenced in a study of CD8 T cells in ankylosing spondylitis. One entry per CDR3 protein results from TCRdb running MiXCR on the 5' RACE reads. The sample includes 90,000 to 100,000 distinct CDR3 sequences, roughly 8.3% of them seen just once. The sequenced sample consisted of blood, either unsorted or a sorted T cell fraction (not recorded which). These receptors came from a male donor with ankylosing spondylitis or in good health (not recorded which).

The table lists this clonotype with many counts. The rearrangement joins TRBV7-2 to TRBJ2-5; tentatively, D is TRBD2 (6 bases). V was clipped by 5 bases and J by 7 bases, with 17 bases between them. Germline V gives CDR1 SGHTA, CDR2 FQGNSA. The CDR3 covers 14 residues. CDR3 DNA sequence: TGTGCCAGCAGCATGGGACTCTCCACGGGGACCCAGTACTTC. Protein: CASSMGLSTGTQYF.

This clonotype was seen ten or more times. This chain connects TRBV11-2 to TRBJ1-1; unclear D gene. The CDR3 has 13 residues. Germline CDR1 and CDR2: SGHAT and FQNNGV. V was clipped by 5 bases and J by 1 base, with 8 bases between them. CDR3 loop: CASSRGRNTEAFF. CDR3 nucleotide sequence: TGTGCCAGCAGCCGTGGAAGGAACACTGAAGCTTTCTTT.

The V gene is TRBV7-2, the J gene TRBJ2-3; 8 nucleotides line up with TRBD2. The trim removed 5 bases at V and 6 bases at J, leaving 16 bases unmatched. Looked up from germline, CDR1 is SGHTA and CDR2 is FQGNSA. This CDR3 has 17 residues. CDR3 protein: CASSPTTSGHGADTQYF. The CDR3 nucleotides are TGTGCCAGCAGCCCTACCACTAGCGGCCACGGTGCGGATACGCAGTATTTT.

A word on this clonotype: One end of the junction fails to match germline, which may point to a read error. The chain has TRBV18 and TRBJ2-3, with 9 positions matching TRBD1. Per germline, CDR1 KGHSH and CDR2 LQKENI. The CDR3 consists of 13 residues. CDR3: CASSLDRGDAQYF. DNA of the CDR3: TGTGCCAGCTCACTGGACAGGGGAGATGCGCAGTATTTT.

This clonotype was observed at least ten times. This chain connects TRBV10-3 to TRBJ1-4; 9 bases line up with TRBD1. The trim removed 0 bases at V and 8 bases at J, leaving 7 bases unmatched. CDR1 and CDR2 from the germline V gene are ENHRY and SYGVKD. The CDR3 has 16 residues. CDR3 nucleotides: TGTGCCATCAGTGAGTCGACCGGGACAGGGACAGAAAAACTGTTTTTT. The encoded protein is CAISESTGTGTEKLFF.

This clonotype was observed at least ten times. The chain combines TRBV5-6 with TRBJ2-2, with D possibly matching TRBD2 (6 bases). This CDR3 has 13 residues. Trimming cost V 5 bases and J 5 bases, with 10 bases left between them. Germline loops: CDR1 SGHDT, CDR2 YYEEEE. The CDR3 region is CASRGRKTGELFF. Here the CDR3 DNA reads TGTGCCAGCAGGGGGAGGAAGACCGGGGAGCTGTTTTTT.

This clonotype was seen more than once but under ten times. This sequence joins TRBV5-1 and TRBJ2-7, with a tentative D call TRBD2 (5 bases). Trimming pared 2 bases from V and 2 bases from J, leaving 11 bases between. The CDR3 covers 14 residues. Germline loops: CDR1 SGHRS, CDR2 YFSETQ. CDR3 sequence reads: CASSFVGETYEQYF. The CDR3 DNA follows: TGCGCCAGCAGCTTCGTGGGAGAGACCTACGAGCAGTACTTC.

In this sample, this clonotype turned up a few times. The junction does not match germline at one end; this may be a read error. The chain couples TRBV7-6 to TRBJ2-5, with D hard to call. CDR1 and CDR2 from the germline V gene are SGHVS and FNYEAQ. CDR3 length: 11 residues. The CDR3 here is CASSYQEAQYF. The CDR3 region has the DNA TGTGCCAGCAGCTACCAAGAGGCCCAGTACTTC.

The table lists this clonotype with many counts. This chain joins TRBV9 and TRBJ1-6; a possible D gene is TRBD1 (6 bases). The V gene's germline CDR1 is SGDLS and CDR2 YYNGEE. CDR3 size: 14 residues. Trimming cost V 0 bases and J 7 bases, with 8 bases left between them. CDR3 amino acids: CASSVGQENSPLHF. CDR3 coding DNA: TGTGCCAGCAGCGTAGGACAGGAGAATTCACCCCTCCACTTT. Supplemented by reference TRBV9 and TRBJ1-6, the full variable domain reads DSGVTQTPKHLITATGQRVTLRCSPRSGDLSVYWYQQSLDQGLQFLIQYYNGEERAKGNILERFSAQQFPDLHSELNLSSLELGDSALYFCASSVGQENSPLHFGNGTRLTVT.

The J gene is TRBJ2-7, the V gene TRBV28; D may be TRBD2 (6 bases). V was trimmed by 7 bases and J by 3 bases, leaving 19 bases between them. The CDR3 is made up of 15 amino acids. Germline assignment: CDR1 MDHEN and CDR2 SYDVKM. The CDR3 nucleotides are TGTGCCAGCACCGTTGGGTTAGCGGTGGGCTACGAGCAGTACTTC. Translation gives CASTVGLAVGYEQYF.

This clonotype occurred many times. The chain has TRBV5-1 and TRBJ2-3; TRBD2 matches at 7 bases. V shed 7 bases, J shed 3 bases, and the junction held 11 bases outside the gene matches. The CDR3 loop spans 15 amino acids. CDR1 and CDR2 (germline): SGHRS, YFSETQ. CDR3 region: CASRQTSESTDTQYF. The CDR3 DNA sequence: TGCGCCAGCCGCCAAACTAGCGAAAGTACAGATACGCAGTATTTT. Filled out from reference TRBV5-1 and TRBJ2-3, the complete variable domain reads KAGVTQTPRYLIKTRGQQVTLSCSPISGHRSVSWYQQTPGQGLQFLFEYFSETQRNKGNFPGRFSGRQFSNSRSEMNVSTLELGDSALYLCASRQTSESTDTQYFGPGTRLTVL.

This clonotype was recorded many times. J is TRBJ1-4 and V is TRBV12-3 or TRBV12-4; D might be TRBD1 (6 bases). CDR3 size: 15 residues. V dropped 5 bases and J dropped 4 bases, with 14 bases sitting between them. The CDR3 loop is CASSPPTGVNEKLFF. The DNA for the CDR3 is TGTGCCAGCAGTCCACCGACAGGAGTTAATGAAAAACTGTTTTTT.

This clonotype was recorded at least ten times. The gene calls are TRBV7-2 and TRBJ2-1; 13 bases are shared with TRBD2. Germline V gene sequence: CDR1 SGHTA, CDR2 FQGNSA. The CDR3 consists of 16 residues. V was clipped by 3 bases and J by 2 bases; unmatched bases: 1. The CDR3 coding sequence is TGTGCCAGCAGCTTCGGGACTAGCGGGGCCTACAATGAGCAGTTCTTC. Translating it yields CASSFGTSGAYNEQFF.

There are a few counts of this clonotype. The chain links TRBV12-3 or TRBV12-4 to TRBJ1-2, with a possible D match to TRBD1 (5 bases). The CDR3 sequence is 17 residues long. V gave up 5 bases and J gave up 4 bases, with 23 bases separating them. The chain's CDR3 is CASSPRGGAGGVYGYTF. The CDR3 coding sequence is TGTGCCAGCAGTCCTCGGGGCGGGGCCGGGGGGGTCTATGGCTACACCTTC.

In this sample, this clonotype turned up many times. V is TRBV12-3 or TRBV12-4 and J is TRBJ1-1; TRBD1 agrees at 7 bases. The ends lost 5 bases at V and 3 bases at J; junction bases unmatched: 3. This CDR3 is built from 13 residues. The CDR3 protein is CASSRQGYTEAFF. CDR3 DNA sequence: TGTGCCAGCAGTCGACAGGGTTACACTGAAGCTTTCTTT.

This clonotype showed up many times. The chain joins TRBV18 to TRBJ2-3; D uncertain. Deletions cut 2 bases from V and 14 bases from J, with 11 bases between. CDR1 is KGHSH and CDR2 is LQKENI in the germline V gene. The CDR3 totals 11 residues. The DNA for the CDR3 is TGTGCCAGCTCACCATCGGAACAACCGTATTTT. This encodes CASSPSEQPYF.

This clonotype was found many times. The rearrangement links TRBV6-2 or TRBV6-3 to TRBJ2-2, with D uncertain. Looked up from germline, CDR1 is MNHEY and CDR2 is SVGEGT. Deletions cut 2 bases from V and 7 bases from J, with 2 bases between. CDR3 length equals 11 residues. This chain's CDR3 is CASSYVGELFF. The DNA for the CDR3 is TGTGCCAGCAGTTACGTCGGGGAGCTGTTTTTT.

This clonotype was observed many times. CDR3 bases: TGTGCCAGCAGCTTAGGGACAGGGGACGGCTACACCTTC. It encodes CASSLGTGDGYTF. This chain connects TRBV11-3 to TRBJ1-2; TRBD1 matches 9 bases. V was clipped by 1 base and J by 8 bases; unmatched bases: 2. Germline lookup yields CDR1 SGHNT and CDR2 YENEEA. The CDR3 length is 13 residues.

This clonotype was detected many times. The chain uses TRBV4-2 and TRBJ1-5, with 8 bases identical to TRBD1. In germline, CDR1 is LGHNA, CDR2 YNFKEQ. J lost 7 bases, V lost 4 bases, and 9 bases had no gene match. There are 15 residues in the CDR3. The CDR3 here is CASSLDGTGNQPQHF. The CDR3 coding sequence is TGTGCCAGCAGCCTGGACGGGACAGGTAACCAGCCCCAGCATTTT.

The table lists this clonotype with many counts. The chain combines TRBV7-9 with TRBJ2-7; the D is unclear. Trimming took off 1 base at V and 3 bases at J, with 10 bases between the two ends. Germline values: CDR1 SEHNR, CDR2 FQNEAQ (reference sequence). The CDR3 consists of 14 residues. The CDR3 DNA sequence: TGTGCCAGCAGCTTAGAACCTAATATCTACGAGCAGTACTTC. Translation: CASSLEPNIYEQYF.

In its sample, this clonotype was seen many times. The chain joins TRBV20-1 to TRBJ2-4; tentatively, D is TRBD1 (5 bases). The CDR3 is 15 residues long. Germline CDR1 and CDR2: DFQATT and SNEGSKA (reference sequence). V was cut by 1 base and J by 0 bases, with 10 bases left in between. The CDR3 sequence is CSARAGHLAKNIQYF. The CDR3 DNA is TGCAGTGCTAGAGCTGGACATCTAGCCAAAAACATTCAGTACTTC.

This clonotype was observed at least ten times. The V call is TRBV2, the J call TRBJ2-7; 7 bases match TRBD1. The CDR3 extends over 11 amino acids. Germline lookup yields CDR1 SNHLY and CDR2 FYNNEI. Losses at the gene ends were 10 bases for V and 4 bases for J; bases not matched to a gene: 4. CDR3 in amino acids: CAITRGYEQYF. The CDR3 DNA reads as TGTGCCATTACCAGGGGGTACGAGCAGTACTTC.

This clonotype was detected many times. This chain joins TRBV7-9 and TRBJ2-4; 8 nucleotides align to TRBD2. The CDR3 runs to 15 residues. Per the germline V gene, CDR1 is SEHNR and CDR2 is FQNEAQ (reference sequence). J gave up 7 bases and V 3 bases, and 8 bases lay outside the gene matches. The CDR3 sequence is CASSLVTGGRNIQYF. Here the CDR3 DNA reads TGTGCCAGCAGCTTGGTAACAGGCGGGAGGAACATTCAGTACTTC.

This clonotype was picked up many times. The chain is built from TRBV5-5 and TRBJ2-3, with D tentatively TRBD1 (6 bases). Trimming cost V 3 bases and J 3 bases, with 14 bases left between them. The CDR3 totals 15 residues. Per the germline V gene, CDR1 is SGHKS and CDR2 is YYEKEE (reference sequence). The CDR3 loop is CASSSVQGPTDTQYF. In DNA form, the CDR3 reads TGTGCCAGCAGCTCCGTACAGGGTCCGACAGATACGCAGTATTTT.